These T cell receptor beta chains were read from a single sample in a study of blood T cells in healthy people across ages. TCRdb used MiXCR to reprocess the 5' RACE reads, holding one entry per CDR3 protein. Among about 830,000 distinct CDR3 sequences, over 45% were seen once, and the ten largest hold about 20%. Sequenced: blood. These receptors came from a young man in good health. Both conserved end residues are part of each CDR3. The order of the fields is D gene, V gene, clone size, J gene, CDR3 DNA, CDR3 protein. A D gene is named only where the DNA matches it firmly. A clone size is listed for some rows: how often the clone was seen (once, few, many), or a class if it is expanded.

D: .
V: TRBV29-1
size: .
J: TRBJ2-7
DNA: TGCAGCGTTGAGGTCGGTCCCTACGAGCAGTACTTC
CDR3: CSVEVGPYEQYF

D: .
V: TRBV29-1
size: .
J: TRBJ2-5
DNA: TGCAGCATTGCGGTCCAAGAGACCCAGTACTTC
CDR3: CSIAVQETQYF

D: TRBD1
V: TRBV7-2
size: .
J: TRBJ2-1
DNA: TGTGCCAGCAGCTTATTGCGGGTATATCCCGGGACAGGTTTTCTCGGCAATGAGCAGTTCTTC
CDR3: CASSLLRVYPGTGFLGNEQFF

D: TRBD2
V: TRBV4-2
size: few
J: TRBJ2-1
DNA: TGTGCCAGCAGCCAAGACGGGACTAGCGCTTCCTACAATGAGCAGTTCTTC
CDR3: CASSQDGTSASYNEQFF

D: TRBD2
V: TRBV25-1
size: once
J: TRBJ2-7
DNA: TGTGCCAGCAGTGAAGGAGCGGGACTAGCGGACTACGAGCAGTACTTC
CDR3: CASSEGAGLADYEQYF

D: .
V: TRBV5-1
size: .
J: TRBJ2-7
DNA: TGCGCCAGCAGCCTCAACCGGGACAACTACGAGCAGTACTTC
CDR3: CASSLNRDNYEQYF

D: TRBD2
V: TRBV7-9
size: .
J: TRBJ2-7
DNA: TGTGCCAGCAGCTCCGACGTAGCGGGAGCCTACGAGCAGTACTTC
CDR3: CASSSDVAGAYEQYF

D: .
V: TRBV28
size: .
J: TRBJ2-4
DNA: TGTGCCAGCAACCGGGCAGGGGTAGCCAAAAACATTCAGTACTTC
CDR3: CASNRAGVAKNIQYF

D: TRBD2
V: TRBV20-1
size: few
J: TRBJ2-7
DNA: TGCAGTGCTAGAGAACTAGCGGGAGGCTCCTACGAGCAGTACTTC
CDR3: CSARELAGGSYEQYF

D: .
V: TRBV7-2
size: many
J: TRBJ2-5
DNA: TGTGCCAGCAGCCCTCCCGGGCCTCAAGAGACCCAGTACTTC
CDR3: CASSPPGPQETQYF

D: .
V: TRBV4-1
size: .
J: TRBJ1-2
DNA: TGCGCCAGCAGCCAAGATCATCCAGGGAATAACTATGGCTACACCTTC
CDR3: CASSQDHPGNNYGYTF

D: TRBD2
V: TRBV7-8
size: few
J: TRBJ2-3
DNA: TGTGCCAGCAGCATACCCGGGGGGGGAGGAACAGATACGCAGTATTTT
CDR3: CASSIPGGGGTDTQYF

D: TRBD1
V: TRBV29-1
size: few
J: TRBJ2-5
DNA: TGCAGCGTAGGGACAGGGGGAGACCGCCGGGAGACCCAGTACTTC
CDR3: CSVGTGGDRRETQYF

D: .
V: TRBV5-6
size: .
J: TRBJ2-3
DNA: TGTGCCAGCAGCCTGGAACTAGGCACAGATACGCAGTATTTT
CDR3: CASSLELGTDTQYF

D: .
V: TRBV7-2
size: few
J: TRBJ2-5
DNA: TGTGCCAGCAGCTCCTCTCTAGCTACACAAGAGACCCAGTACTTC
CDR3: CASSSSLATQETQYF

D: .
V: TRBV30
size: .
J: TRBJ2-1
DNA: TGTGCCTGGAGTTCGCAGGGGTATGAGCAGTTCTTC
CDR3: CAWSSQGYEQFF

D: .
V: TRBV7-2
size: .
J: TRBJ1-4
DNA: TGTGCCAGCAGCTTAGCGCCGAGGGTTGTTGACAGAACTAATGAAAAACTGTTTTTT
CDR3: CASSLAPRVVDRTNEKLFF

D: TRBD1
V: TRBV6-5
size: few
J: TRBJ1-6
DNA: TGTGCCAGCAGTTACGGGTCTCCGGGACAGACCAATTCACCCCTCCACTTT
CDR3: CASSYGSPGQTNSPLHF

D: .
V: TRBV5-1
size: .
J: TRBJ2-6
DNA: TGCGCCAGCAGCGCCGGGATAGGGTCTGGGGCCAACGTCCTGACTTTC
CDR3: CASSAGIGSGANVLTF

D: TRBD2
V: TRBV7-3
size: few
J: TRBJ2-1
DNA: TGTGCCAGCAGCTTAGAACTAGCGGGAGACCCCTACAATGAGCAGTTCTTC
CDR3: CASSLELAGDPYNEQFF

D: .
V: TRBV29-1
size: .
J: TRBJ1-1
DNA: TGCAGCGGACTGACCACTGAAGCTTTCTTT
CDR3: CSGLTTEAFF

D: .
V: TRBV7-2
size: .
J: TRBJ2-4
DNA: TGTGCCAGCAGCTTATATGGCAGCTACGAGCGGTACTTC
CDR3: CASSLYGSYERYF

D: TRBD2
V: TRBV12-3/TRBV12-4
size: .
J: TRBJ2-5
DNA: TGTGCCAGCAGCCGAACTAGCGCTATACAAGAGACCCAGTACTTC
CDR3: CASSRTSAIQETQYF

D: .
V: TRBV20-1
size: .
J: TRBJ1-5
DNA: TGCAGTGCTGGGGATCAGGGCTTTCGGAATCAGCCCCAGCATTTT
CDR3: CSAGDQGFRNQPQHF

D: .
V: TRBV28
size: .
J: TRBJ2-3
DNA: TGTGCCAGCACCCCCGGGGACCGGAAAGATACGCAGTATTTT
CDR3: CASTPGDRKDTQYF

D: .
V: TRBV13
size: .
J: TRBJ1-4
DNA: TGTGCCAGCAGCTTACAAAGGAAAAAAACAGACTGGATAAATGAAAAACTGTTTTTT
CDR3: CASSLQRKKTDWINEKLFF

D: .
V: TRBV28
size: .
J: TRBJ1-6
DNA: TGTGCCAGCCGCCCCAGCCTCATGGGGTCACCCCTCCACTTT
CDR3: CASRPSLMGSPLHF

D: TRBD2
V: TRBV7-2
size: .
J: TRBJ2-7
DNA: TGTGCCAGCAGCTGGCGGGGGGATTCCCACGAGCAGTACTTC
CDR3: CASSWRGDSHEQYF

D: .
V: TRBV5-1
size: .
J: TRBJ1-2
DNA: TGCGCCAGCAGCACAAAAACAGGGAGTGGCTATGGCTACACCTTC
CDR3: CASSTKTGSGYGYTF

D: .
V: TRBV5-5
size: few
J: TRBJ1-2
DNA: TGTGCCAGCAGCCGCACGGGCGTTGAGAACTATGGCTACACCTTC
CDR3: CASSRTGVENYGYTF

D: TRBD2
V: TRBV2
size: .
J: TRBJ2-3
DNA: TGTGCCAGCAGTTTTGGGCGGGGGAGCACAGATACGCAGTATTTT
CDR3: CASSFGRGSTDTQYF

D: TRBD2
V: TRBV5-1
size: once
J: TRBJ2-1
DNA: TGCGCCAGCAGCTTGGTTCAGCGGGGAGACAATGAGCAGTTCTTC
CDR3: CASSLVQRGDNEQFF

D: .
V: TRBV7-6
size: few
J: TRBJ2-5
DNA: TGTGCCAGCAGCTTAGTCAAGAGAGAGACCCAGTACTTC
CDR3: CASSLVKRETQYF

D: TRBD2
V: TRBV4-2
size: once
J: TRBJ2-5
DNA: TGTGCCAGCACCCCACTAGCGGGTCCCTACAATGAGCAGTACTTC
CDR3: CASTPLAGPYNEQYF

D: TRBD1
V: TRBV6-5
size: .
J: TRBJ1-5
DNA: TGTGCCAGCAGTTGGGACAGCTCCGCGAATCAGCCCCAGCATTTT
CDR3: CASSWDSSANQPQHF

D: .
V: TRBV12-3/TRBV12-4
size: .
J: TRBJ2-2
DNA: TGTGCCAGCAGTTCTCAATCTCGGGACACCGGGGAGCTGTTTTTT
CDR3: CASSSQSRDTGELFF

D: TRBD1
V: TRBV6-1
size: .
J: TRBJ1-2
DNA: TGTGCCAGCAGCGCGCCCAGCGGACAGGGGGCTTTGCATGGCTACACCTTC
CDR3: CASSAPSGQGALHGYTF

D: .
V: TRBV3-1
size: .
J: TRBJ2-5
DNA: TGTGCCAGCAACCAAGGGGGACAAGAGACCCAGTACTTC
CDR3: CASNQGGQETQYF

D: TRBD1
V: TRBV18
size: .
J: TRBJ2-3
DNA: TGTGCCAGCTCACCATCCACAGGGGATTTAGGGGATACGCAGTATTTT
CDR3: CASSPSTGDLGDTQYF

D: TRBD1
V: TRBV6-2/TRBV6-3
size: few
J: TRBJ1-2
DNA: TGTGCCAGCAGGGACAGGGGCTACTATGGCTACACCTTC
CDR3: CASRDRGYYGYTF

D: .
V: TRBV21-1
size: .
J: TRBJ1-4
DNA: TGTGCCAGCAGCAAAGGGGTAGTTGTGGGGAAGCTCACAAGGCGGGAAAAACTGTTTTTT
CDR3: CASSKGVVVGKLTRREKLFF

D: .
V: TRBV7-8
size: .
J: TRBJ2-5
DNA: TGTGCCAGCAGCTTGAGACTATTACAAGAGACCCAGTACTTC
CDR3: CASSLRLLQETQYF

D: TRBD1
V: TRBV7-2
size: .
J: TRBJ2-1
DNA: TGTGCCAGCAGCAAAGGGACAGGAGGATCCTACAATGAGCAGTTCTTC
CDR3: CASSKGTGGSYNEQFF

D: .
V: TRBV29-1
size: .
J: TRBJ1-1
DNA: TGCAGCGTAGTTGGGACAAACTTTGGTTCCACTGAAGCTTTCTTT
CDR3: CSVVGTNFGSTEAFF

D: TRBD2
V: TRBV20-1
size: .
J: TRBJ2-5
DNA: TGCAGTGCTCCAGGGACTAGCGGCGTTGAGCAGTACTTC
CDR3: CSAPGTSGVEQYF

D: .
V: TRBV12-3/TRBV12-4
size: many
J: TRBJ1-2
DNA: TGTGCCAGCAGTTTACAGCCGGGGGGCGGAAGCTATGGCTACACCTTC
CDR3: CASSLQPGGGSYGYTF

D: .
V: TRBV25-1
size: .
J: TRBJ2-7
DNA: TGTGCCAGCAGTTTCCGATGCTACTACTACGAGCAGTACTTC
CDR3: CASSFRCYYYEQYF

D: .
V: TRBV7-2
size: .
J: TRBJ2-7
DNA: TGTGCCAGCAGCTTAAATGGACTCTCGGCCTACGAGCAGTACTTC
CDR3: CASSLNGLSAYEQYF

D: .
V: TRBV28
size: .
J: TRBJ2-7
DNA: TGTGCCAGCAGAGCTCGAACCGGCGGGCCGTCCTACGAGCAGTACTTC
CDR3: CASRARTGGPSYEQYF

D: .
V: TRBV3-1
size: once
J: TRBJ2-5
DNA: TGTGCCAGCACCCCGGGAGACCAACCTGAGACCCAGTACTTC
CDR3: CASTPGDQPETQYF

D: TRBD1
V: TRBV9
size: .
J: TRBJ2-1
DNA: TGTGCCAGCGGACAGGGGGTTTCAAATGAGCAGTTCTTC
CDR3: CASGQGVSNEQFF

D: TRBD2
V: TRBV20-1
size: .
J: TRBJ2-3
DNA: TGCAGTGCTAGAGCCCCGGGGGGAAATACGCAGTATTTT
CDR3: CSARAPGGNTQYF